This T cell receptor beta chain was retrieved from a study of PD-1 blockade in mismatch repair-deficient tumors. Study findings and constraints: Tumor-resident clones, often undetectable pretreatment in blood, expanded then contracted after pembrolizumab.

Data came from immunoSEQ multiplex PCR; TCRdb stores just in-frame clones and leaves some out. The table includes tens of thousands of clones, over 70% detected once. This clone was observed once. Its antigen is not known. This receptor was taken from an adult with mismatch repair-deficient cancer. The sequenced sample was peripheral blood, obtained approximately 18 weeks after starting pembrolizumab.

The CDR3 sequence is CASRPWGNQETQYF. CDR3 nucleotide sequence: TGTGCCAGCAGGCCATGGGGGAACCAAGAGACCCAGTACTTC. The chain uses TRBV27 and TRBJ2-5; tentatively, D is TRBD1 or TRBD2 (5 bases each). V was clipped by 6 bases and J by 0 bases, with 11 bases between them. The CDR3 spans 14 residues. The germline gives CDR1 MNHEY, CDR2 SMNVEV (reference sequence).